The source of this T cell receptor beta chain is a study of shared T cell receptors in the human thymus. The CDR3 loop spans 19 amino acids. V trimming: 5 bases; J trimming: 3 bases; junction bases outside the gene matches: 17. The V gene's germline CDR1 is SEHNR and CDR2 FQNEAQ (reference sequence). The data were produced by immunoSEQ multiplex PCR, yet TCRdb's version contains in-frame clones alone and is incomplete. The sample gives hundreds of thousands of clones, 75% to 85% of which show up once; 0.013% is in the top ten. These data were also filed under a second study, of human thymus T cells. That study reports: The sample donors, healthy Finnish infants, were having corrective surgery for congenital heart defects. Thymic and blood repertoires appeared to show biased V and J gene usage. Related reports documented highly overlapping thymic repertoires among unrelated individuals.

The V call is TRBV7-9, the J call TRBJ2-7; 12 nucleotides align to TRBD2. The specimen was thymocytes. This receptor was taken from a boy in the first two years of life with a congenital heart defect. The DNA for the CDR3 is TGTGCCAGCAGCCCTCCCGGGGGACTAGCGGGCCCGGACTTCTACGAGCAGTACTTC. Protein product: CASSPPGGLAGPDFYEQYF.